The 11 T cell receptor beta chains reported below all come from one sample, sequenced in a study of a mutant IDH1 vaccine in newly diagnosed glioma. Time point in this sample: week 11, during vaccination. Topical imiquimod was applied with each vaccine dose, which held 300 ug of mutant IDH1 20-mer peptide. These receptors' antigens are unknown. The repertoire was sequenced with immunoSEQ multiplex PCR; TCRdb's copy has only in-frame clones and lacks some. Of tens of thousands of clones detected, 80% appear once; the ten largest clones hold 5.5% to 7%. Sample: PBMCs, taken from a glioma patient whose treatment included an IDH1 peptide vaccine. The receptors were gathered from a man aged 45-65 years with glioma.

The CDR3, as DNA: TGTGCCAGCAGTTTCCTCGGACACCTCACGAACACCGGGGAGCTGTTTTTT. Encoded protein: CASSFLGHLTNTGELFF. The rearrangement joins TRBV27 to TRBJ2-2; D possibly corresponds to TRBD1 (5 bases). The CDR3 runs 17 residues. The V and J ends lost 3 bases and 0 bases respectively, with 14 bases between them. CDR1 is MNHEY, CDR2 SMNVEV, per germline (reference sequence).

This chain links TRBV2 with TRBJ2-3; a possible D gene is TRBD2 (6 bases). Trimming took 7 bases from V and 3 from J, leaving 14 bases between them. The CDR3 is 14 residues long. The germline V gene encodes CDR1 SNHLY and CDR2 FYNNEI. For the CDR3, the DNA is TGTGCCAGCACAGAGAGGGGAGGAACAGATACGCAGTATTTT. Its translation: CASTERGGTDTQYF.

V usage is TRBV10-3 and J usage is TRBJ2-3; 7 positions agree with TRBD2. The CDR3 length is 21 residues. The J segment lost 0 bases and the V segment lost 5 bases, leaving 23 bases of the junction unmatched. From germline, CDR1 is ENHRY and CDR2 SYGVKD. For the CDR3, the DNA is TGTGCCATCAGTTCCCTGTACGGCGGGAGTGATGTCCGGGGGAGCACAGATACGCAGTATTTT. Translation gives CAISSLYGGSDVRGSTDTQYF.

The gene calls are TRBV7-9 and TRBJ2-2, with 13 bases that match TRBD2. CDR3 length equals 17 residues. CDR1 SEHNR and CDR2 FQNEAQ come from the germline V gene (reference sequence). The V and J ends lost 5 bases and 0 bases, in that order; junction bases with no gene match: 3. The DNA for the CDR3 is TGTGCCAGCAGCACGACTAGCGGGAGGACGAACACCGGGGAGCTGTTTTTT. Translation gives CASSTTSGRTNTGELFF.

In nucleotides, the CDR3 is TGTGCCAGCAGCCTCGGGAAGCGGGAGTTCTCCGTAGAGACCCAGTACTTC. Residues: CASSLGKREFSVETQYF. The J gene is TRBJ2-5, the V gene TRBV7-6; 8 bases line up with TRBD2. The CDR3 consists of 17 residues. Germline CDR1 is SGHVS and CDR2 is FNYEAQ. J lost 4 bases, V lost 5 bases, and 15 bases had no gene match.

This clone is medium-sized within its sample. The chain recombines TRBV28 with TRBJ2-7; D is ambiguous. This CDR3 comprises 13 residues. Germline V CDR1 and CDR2: MDHEN, SYDVKM. V was cut by 3 bases and J by 2 bases, with 8 bases left in between. CDR3 DNA: TGTGCCAGCAGTTTCGCCCCCGCCTACGAGCAGTACTTC. This sequence encodes CASSFAPAYEQYF.

This sequence joins TRBV10-2 and TRBJ2-3, with D possibly matching TRBD2 (5 bases). The germline CDR1 and CDR2 sequences are WSHSY and SAAADI. The CDR3 has 14 amino acids. Trimming removed 1 base from V and 1 base from J, with 6 bases in between. The DNA of the CDR3 is TGCGCCAGCAGTGAGTTTAGCGGCACAGATACGCAGTATTTT. It encodes CASSEFSGTDTQYF.

This clone came up a few times. This chain joins TRBV10-3 and TRBJ1-1; possible D gene TRBD1, 6 bases. The CDR3 runs to 12 residues. V lost 5 bases to trimming and J lost 5 bases, with 9 bases between them. Germline loops: CDR1 ENHRY, CDR2 SYGVKD. The CDR3 protein is CAISSGETEAFF. The DNA of the CDR3 is TGTGCCATCAGTTCAGGGGAAACTGAAGCTTTCTTT.

This chain's CDR3 is CASSFWDRGADTQYF. CDR3 nucleotide sequence: TGTGCCAGCAGTTTTTGGGACAGGGGGGCAGATACGCAGTATTTT. The chain uses TRBV27 and TRBJ2-3; 11 bases align to TRBD1. CDR1 and CDR2 (germline): MNHEY, SMNVEV (reference sequence). V trimming: 3 bases; J trimming: 4 bases; junction bases outside the gene matches: 3. This CDR3 has 15 amino acids.

The V call is TRBV7-2, the J call TRBJ1-2; perhaps TRBD1 as D (5 bases). Germline CDR1 reads SGHTA; CDR2 reads FQGNSA. The CDR3 has 16 amino acids. V lost 5 bases and J 4 bases, leaving 20 bases between the germline ends. The DNA for the CDR3 is TGTGCCAGCAGCCTCGGGAGGGGTGGAGATCCCTATGGCTACACCTTC. It yields the protein CASSLGRGGDPYGYTF.

This clone was picked up one time. This rearrangement joins TRBV12-5 to TRBJ1-2; D gene uncertain. This CDR3 is 12 amino acids long. V was pared by 5 bases and J by 1 base, with 5 bases between. Germline V gives CDR1 LGHNT, CDR2 FRNRAP. In nucleotides, the CDR3 is TGTGCTAGTGGTCAAAGTAACTATGGCTACACCTTC. It is translated as CASGQSNYGYTF.